The subject of this entry is one TCR beta chain. How the authors handled the data: Amplification from reference gene primers served as the basis for estimated nucleated cell counts. Clones were sequenced by immunoSEQ multiplex PCR, and TCRdb holds only the in-frame ones, with some missing. For V, J and clone size, that table is used; D and trimming come from the DNA. The sample yields a few hundred thousand clones, around 85% seen once. Germline V gene sequence: CDR1 DFQATT, CDR2 SNEGSKA (reference sequence). The ends were cut back, 8 bases at V and 8 bases at J, with 13 bases in the middle. The CDR3 has 11 amino acids. These data belong to a study of blood T cell repertoires in COVID-19. On the study more broadly: Italy, Spain and the United States were the sources of the convalescent and acute COVID-19 samples. T cells, B-cell-depleted T cells, or PBMCs provided the cDNA or gDNA that served as material.

This TCR came from a woman between 18 and 29 years old with acute or convalescent COVID-19. The chain uses TRBV20-1 and TRBJ2-1; D perhaps matches TRBD1 (6 bases). The sample consisted of peripheral blood. Here the CDR3 reads CSPRQADEQFF. As DNA, the CDR3 is TGCAGTCCAAGACAGGCGGATGAGCAGTTCTTC.